These T cell receptor beta chains were read from a single sample in a study of OX40 agonist ivuxolimab in advanced cancers. Some clones are missing from TCRdb's copy, which holds only in-frame ones; the method was immunoSEQ multiplex PCR. Of 73,000 or so clones detected, about 86% appear once; the ten largest clones hold approximately 2.6%. The material sequenced was CD4+ or CD8+ T cells sorted from blood, taken in a trial of the OX40 agonist ivuxolimab. These receptors were obtained from an adult with an advanced solid tumor such as melanoma, head and neck, liver or kidney cancer. CDR3s include the opening cysteine and the closing phenylalanine or tryptophan. A D gene is named only where the DNA matches it firmly. Clone size, where shown, is once, few, many, or a class for clones that have expanded.

v_gene,abundance,j_gene,d_gene,len,CDR3aa,CDR3nt
TRBV7-9,-,TRBJ1-5,TRBD1,16,CASSGPGQVVGQPQHF,TGTGCCAGCAGCGGACCGGGACAGGTAGTAGGGCAGCCCCAGCATTTT
TRBV28,-,TRBJ1-1,-,11,CASSLGYEAFF,TGTGCCAGCAGCTTAGGTTACGAAGCTTTCTTT
TRBV15,-,TRBJ2-3,-,18,CATSRDVKGGGITDTQYF,TGTGCCACCAGCAGAGATGTCAAGGGGGGCGGCATCACAGATACGCAGTATTTT
TRBV7-7,-,TRBJ2-3,-,13,CASSPMAGDTQYF,TGTGCTAGCAGCCCAATGGCAGGGGATACGCAGTATTTT
TRBV6-1,-,TRBJ1-4,-,14,CASSRTATNEKLFF,TGTGCCAGCAGTCGGACAGCAACTAATGAAAAACTGTTTTTT
TRBV5-8,-,TRBJ2-3,-,17,CASSLLVGVGYTDTQYF,TGTGCCAGCAGCTTGCTAGTCGGAGTAGGGTACACAGATACGCAGTATTTT
TRBV7-2,-,TRBJ1-2,TRBD1,15,CASSSETGISYGYTF,TGTGCCAGCAGCTCCGAGACAGGGATAAGTTATGGCTACACCTTC
TRBV27,-,TRBJ1-5,-,16,CASSPSELYSNQPQHF,TGTGCCAGCAGTCCCTCCGAATTATATAGCAATCAGCCCCAGCATTTT
TRBV6-1,-,TRBJ1-1,-,15,CASSEGTSQGTEAFF,TGTGCCAGCAGTGAAGGGACAAGTCAGGGCACTGAAGCTTTCTTT
TRBV7-9,-,TRBJ1-1,TRBD1,14,CASSRDRLNTEAFF,TGTGCCAGCAGCCGGGACAGGTTGAACACTGAAGCTTTCTTT
TRBV6-5,-,TRBJ1-2,TRBD1,16,CASSYLRTGGTYGYTF,TGTGCCAGCAGTTACTTGAGGACAGGGGGGACCTATGGCTACACCTTC
TRBV5-1,-,TRBJ1-3,-,15,CASSLSQGARNTIYF,TGCGCCAGCAGCTTGAGTCAGGGAGCCAGAAACACCATATATTTT
TRBV9,-,TRBJ2-2,-,15,CASSLGQGNTGELFF,TGTGCCAGCAGTCTAGGTCAGGGTAACACCGGGGAGCTGTTTTTT
TRBV25-1,-,TRBJ1-4,-,13,CASSEYTNEKLFF,TGTGCCAGCAGTGAATATACTAATGAAAAACTGTTTTTT
TRBV21-1,-,TRBJ2-2,-,16,CASSTRGTGFFGELFF,TGTGCCAGCAGCACCCGGGGGACAGGGTTTTTCGGGGAGCTGTTTTTT
TRBV5-1,-,TRBJ1-4,-,14,CASSFQGLGEKLFF,TGCGCCAGCAGCTTTCAGGGTTTGGGGGAAAAACTGTTTTTT
TRBV7-6,-,TRBJ2-1,TRBD2,17,CASSPRPAGGGYNEQFF,TGTGCCAGCAGCCCAAGGCCAGCGGGGGGTGGGTACAATGAGCAGTTCTTC
TRBV5-1,-,TRBJ2-7,TRBD2,15,CASSPLAGAVYEQYF,TGCGCCAGCAGCCCCTTAGCGGGGGCCGTCTACGAGCAGTACTTC
TRBV2,-,TRBJ2-7,TRBD2,15,CASSQGLAGVYEQYF,TGTGCCAGCAGCCAGGGACTAGCGGGAGTCTACGAGCAGTACTTC
TRBV6-1,few,TRBJ1-3,-,14,CASTGSQGGNTIYF,TGTGCCAGCACTGGGTCCCAGGGGGGAAACACCATATATTTT
TRBV7-2,-,TRBJ2-3,-,12,CASSLSADTQYF,TGTGCCAGCAGCTTATCCGCAGATACGCAGTATTTT
TRBV5-1,once,TRBJ2-7,TRBD2,17,CASREGTSGTKSYEQYF,TGCGCCAGCAGGGAAGGGACTAGCGGGACTAAATCCTACGAGCAGTACTTC
TRBV18,-,TRBJ2-1,TRBD2,15,CASSPTGTSGNEQFF,TGTGCCAGCTCACCGACCGGGACTAGCGGCAATGAGCAGTTCTTC
TRBV5-4,-,TRBJ1-1,TRBD1,17,CASSPLGTGGAGTEAFF,TGTGCCAGCAGCCCCTTGGGGACAGGGGGCGCAGGTACTGAAGCTTTCTTT
TRBV4-1,once,TRBJ2-6,TRBD1,20,CASSQSTGDRGQAGANVLTF,TGCGCCAGCAGCCAGTCTACCGGGGACAGGGGTCAGGCTGGGGCCAACGTCCTGACTTTC
TRBV5-4,once,TRBJ2-1,-,13,CASSLARNNEQFF,TGTGCCAGCAGCTTGGCGAGGAACAATGAGCAGTTCTTC
TRBV15,-,TRBJ2-2,-,15,CATSRDKGFTGELFF,TGTGCCACCAGCAGAGATAAGGGATTCACCGGGGAGCTGTTTTTT
TRBV14,once,TRBJ2-5,-,18,CASSLRRPAKQAQETQYF,TGTGCCAGCAGCCTTAGACGCCCAGCGAAGCAGGCCCAAGAGACCCAGTACTTC
TRBV4-3,-,TRBJ2-4,TRBD1,15,CASSLGTGGVDIQYF,TGCGCCAGCAGCCTAGGCACAGGGGGCGTAGACATTCAGTACTTC
TRBV6-1,once,TRBJ1-1,TRBD1,15,CASSEVGTGNTEAFF,TGTGCCAGCAGTGAAGTAGGGACAGGCAACACTGAAGCTTTCTTT